The 24 T cell receptor beta chains below come from one sample, sequenced in a study of T cell repertoires in cytomegalovirus infection. These receptors lack a known antigen. TCRdb fed the reads into MiXCR, producing one record per CDR3 protein. The data contain 300,000 to 400,000 distinct CDR3 sequences, roughly 28% of them singletons. The sample in question was cultured PBMCs, obtained from culture after CMV antigen stimulation. The receptors derive from a human donor in good health (CMV status not recorded). Some clones in this sample may be carry-over from other donors' samples.

V and J are TRBV7-4 and TRBJ1-1, with D unresolved. The CDR3 totals 12 residues. Trimming shortened V by 5 bases and J by 5 bases, and 9 bases separated the two germline ends. Germline lookup yields CDR1 SGHVT and CDR2 SQSDAQ. CDR3 loop: CASSPGKTEAFF. CDR3 coding DNA: TGTGCCAGCAGCCCCGGGAAGACTGAAGCTTTCTTT.

This sequence joins TRBV27 and TRBJ1-6, with 7 bases fitting TRBD1. The J segment lost 8 bases and the V segment lost 2 bases, leaving 3 bases of the junction unmatched. Germline CDR1 reads MNHEY; CDR2 reads SMNVEV (reference sequence). The CDR3 sequence is 14 residues long. CDR3 DNA: TGTGCCAGCAGTTTACTTGGACAGGATTCACCCCTCCACTTT. Its protein is CASSLLGQDSPLHF.

This sequence joins TRBV15 and TRBJ2-7; TRBD2 aligns across 13 bases. Germline-derived CDR1 and CDR2 are LNHNV and YYDKDF (reference sequence). V was pared by 2 bases and J by 5 bases, with 9 bases of the junction left unmatched. The CDR3 is 17 amino acids. DNA of the CDR3: TGTGCCACCAGCAGATTTAGAACCGGGACTAGCGGGAACGAGCAGTACTTC. Its protein is CATSRFRTGTSGNEQYF.

The chain combines TRBV9 with TRBJ2-2, with D unclear. CDR3 length equals 11 residues. V lost 2 bases to trimming and J lost 6 bases, with 2 bases between them. Germline lookup yields CDR1 SGDLS and CDR2 YYNGEE. Written as DNA, the CDR3 is TGTGCCAGCAGCGTCGCCGGGGAGCTGTTTTTT. This sequence encodes CASSVAGELFF.

This clonotype was observed many times. The rearrangement uses TRBV6-2 or TRBV6-3 and TRBJ1-2, with a weak D call TRBD1 (5 bases). Germline V gene sequence: CDR1 MNHEY, CDR2 SVGEGT. This CDR3 has 13 residues. V dropped 6 bases and J dropped 4 bases, with 12 bases sitting between them. CDR3 residues: CASSSGGVYGYTF. The DNA for the CDR3 is TGTGCCAGCAGCTCGGGGGGTGTCTATGGCTACACCTTC.

With regard to this clonotype: The junction differs from germline at one of its ends, possibly a read error. This rearrangement joins TRBV19 to TRBJ1-5, with 7 nucleotides matching TRBD1. The CDR3 covers 15 residues. Germline V gene lookup returns CDR1 LNHDA and CDR2 SQIVND (reference sequence). The CDR3 here is CASSTGTGANQPQHF. The CDR3 DNA reads as TGTGCCAGCAGTACGGGAACAGGGGCCAATCAGCCCCAGCATTTT.

The gene calls are TRBV9 and TRBJ2-6; D gene unclear. Germline V gives CDR1 SGDLS, CDR2 YYNGEE. V lost 0 bases to trimming and J lost 4 bases, with 26 bases between them. The CDR3 loop spans 21 amino acids. The CDR3 DNA is TGTGCCAGCAGCGTAGAGGTGGCCCCCCTACGAAGCTCCGGGGGGGCCAACGTCCTGACTTTC. This translates into CASSVEVAPLRSSGGANVLTF.

This clonotype was counted only a few times. V is TRBV29-1 and J is TRBJ2-7, with 8 bases fitting TRBD2. The CDR3 is 11 amino acids. The junction had 7 bases not matched to a gene; V was cut back by 8 bases and J by 7 bases. Per the germline V gene, CDR1 is SQVTM and CDR2 is ANQGSEA. In DNA, the CDR3 is TGCAGCTTCCGGGGGGGGCGAGAGCAGTACTTC. Translating it yields CSFRGGREQYF.

The genes are TRBV18 and TRBJ1-5; 8 nucleotides align to TRBD1. CDR1 KGHSH and CDR2 LQKENI come from the germline V gene. The V and J ends lost 3 bases and 5 bases, in that order; junction bases with no gene match: 6. This CDR3 contains 15 residues. CDR3 amino acids: CASSPGTGGHQPQHF. CDR3 DNA sequence: TGTGCCAGCTCACCCGGGACAGGAGGCCATCAGCCCCAGCATTTT. Full variable domain (remainder filled in from reference TRBV18 and TRBJ1-5): NAGVMQNPRHLVRRRGQEARLRCSPMKGHSHVYWYRQLPEEGLKFMVYLQKENIIDESGMPKERFSAEFPKEGPSILRIQQVVRGDSAAYFCASSPGTGGHQPQHFGDGTRLSIL.

As for this clonotype: This may be a read error, as it is one base from a much larger clone. This rearrangement joins TRBV7-2 to TRBJ2-7, with a possible D match to TRBD2 (6 bases). Per the germline V gene, CDR1 is SGHTA and CDR2 is FQGNSA. The CDR3 is 14 amino acids. In DNA, the CDR3 is TGTGCCAGCAGCCTGACTAGGTTGAACCACGAGCGGTACTTC. This encodes CASSLTRLNHERYF.

This clonotype was counted at least ten times. This chain connects TRBV28 to TRBJ2-3, with TRBD1 matching 7 bases. Germline CDR1 MDHEN, CDR2 SYDVKM. The CDR3 sequence is 17 residues long. Losses at the gene ends were 5 bases for V and 7 bases for J; bases not matched to a gene: 18. The CDR3 sequence is CASSPSGGPAILNTQYF. Written as DNA, the CDR3 is TGTGCCAGCAGTCCCTCAGGGGGACCGGCTATTCTGAATACGCAGTATTTT.

This clonotype was seen more than once but under ten times. The CDR3 reads CASSVAGTRSQGEQFF. DNA of the CDR3: TGTGCCAGCAGCGTAGCAGGGACTAGGTCTCAGGGTGAGCAGTTCTTC. This rearrangement joins TRBV9 to TRBJ2-1, with 8 bases identical to TRBD2. With 0 bases clipped from V and 9 bases from J, the junction kept 11 bases outside the gene matches. The CDR3 loop spans 16 amino acids. Germline V CDR1 and CDR2: SGDLS, YYNGEE.

The J gene is TRBJ2-7, the V gene TRBV24-1; 12 bases map to TRBD2. Losses at the gene ends were 3 bases for V and 2 bases for J; bases not matched to a gene: 4. This CDR3 is 16 amino acids long. CDR1 KGHDR and CDR2 SFDVKD come from the germline V gene. The CDR3 loop reads CATSDPRTSGTYEQYF. In DNA, the CDR3 is TGTGCCACCAGTGATCCTCGGACTAGCGGGACCTACGAGCAGTACTTC.

The rearrangement joins TRBV6-1 to TRBJ1-5; TRBD1 might be the D (5 bases). Trimming took off 2 bases at V and 7 bases at J, with 12 bases between the two ends. The CDR3 is 14 residues long. The germline V gene has CDR1 MNHNS and CDR2 SASEGT. The CDR3 region is CASSERSGRQPQHF. The CDR3 nucleotides read TGTGCCAGCAGTGAAAGGTCAGGGCGACAGCCCCAGCATTTT.

This clonotype was counted a few times. Germline is not matched at one junction end, which may reflect a read error. The rearrangement uses TRBV7-2 and TRBJ2-5, with 14 bases aligning to TRBD2. The CDR3 is 20 amino acids. Looked up from germline, CDR1 is SGHTA and CDR2 is FQGNSA. The DNA of the CDR3 is TGTGCCAGCACCTTAAGGGGCTTAGCGGGACTAGCGGGGGCTCAAGAGACCCAGTACTTC. Amino acids: CASTLRGLAGLAGAQETQYF.

This clonotype was counted once. This chain uses TRBV7-2 with TRBJ2-1; unclear D gene. Between the trimmed V and J ends, which lost 1 base and 10 bases, there was a span of 14 bases. CDR1 and CDR2 from the germline V gene are SGHTA and FQGNSA. CDR3 size: 14 residues. CDR3 DNA: TGTGCCAGCAGCTTAGATCCGTGGGCAGACGAGCAGTTCTTC. Translation: CASSLDPWADEQFF.

This clonotype has ten or more counts. The genes are TRBV7-9 and TRBJ1-4; TRBD1 matches 8 bases. The V gene end was trimmed by 4 bases and the J gene end by 3 bases; junction bases not matched to a gene: 7. CDR3 length: 16 amino acids. Germline CDR1 reads SEHNR; CDR2 reads FQNEAQ (reference sequence). The DNA of the CDR3 is TGTGCCAGCAGCTCGGGACAGGTCTTTGCTAATGAAAAACTGTTTTTT. This sequence encodes CASSSGQVFANEKLFF. Full variable domain (remainder filled in from reference TRBV7-9 and TRBJ1-4): DTGVSQNPRHKITKRGQNVTFRCDPISEHNRLYWYRQTLGQGPEFLTYFQNEAQLEKSRLLSDRFSAERPKGSFSTLEIQRTEQGDSAMYLCASSSGQVFANEKLFFGSGTQLSVL.

The chain has TRBV12-5 and TRBJ1-2, with D tentatively TRBD1 (6 bases). V lost 6 bases, J lost 2 bases, and 16 bases lay in between. The CDR3 is 15 amino acids. From germline, CDR1 is LGHNT and CDR2 FRNRAP. CDR3 protein: CASGENSGANYGYTF. Here the CDR3 DNA reads TGTGCTAGTGGCGAAAACTCAGGGGCCAACTATGGCTACACCTTC. Based on the CDR3 plus reference TRBV12-5 and TRBJ1-2, the full variable domain is DARVTQTPRHKVTEMGQEVTMRCQPILGHNTVFWYRQTMMQGLELLAYFRNRAPLDDSGMPKDRFSAEMPDATLATLKIQPSEPRDSAVYFCASGENSGANYGYTFGSGTRLTVV.

This clonotype was recorded only once. This chain joins TRBV12-3 or TRBV12-4 and TRBJ2-2; D is ambiguous. The CDR3 is 12 residues long. Trimming took off 4 bases at V and 6 bases at J, with 6 bases between the two ends. The chain's CDR3 is CASSSLAGELFF. The CDR3 DNA reads as TGTGCCAGCAGTTCACTGGCCGGGGAGCTGTTTTTT.

The rearrangement uses TRBV7-8 and TRBJ1-5, with a weak D call TRBD1 (6 bases). CDR1 is SGHVS, CDR2 FQNEAQ, per germline. This CDR3 has 16 residues. The ends were cut back, 1 base at V and 4 bases at J, with 14 bases in the middle. The CDR3 DNA sequence: TGTGCCAGCAGCTTAGGGGGGGCAGGCCTTAATCAGCCCCAGCATTTT. Its translation is CASSLGGAGLNQPQHF.

This clonotype turned up a few times. The V call is TRBV6-6, the J call TRBJ1-2; 9 bases are shared with TRBD1. The germline V gene has CDR1 MNHNY and CDR2 SVGAGI (reference sequence). Unmatched junction bases numbered 13, after V lost 5 bases and J lost 6 bases. The CDR3 is 16 residues long. The CDR3 sequence is CASSDRRDREIDGYTF. The CDR3 DNA reads as TGTGCCAGCAGTGACCGAAGGGACAGGGAAATCGATGGCTACACCTTC.

The chain has TRBV10-3 and TRBJ1-3, with D possibly being TRBD1 (5 bases). The V and J ends lost 5 bases and 0 bases respectively, with 20 bases between them. CDR3 size: 18 residues. Germline V gives CDR1 ENHRY, CDR2 SYGVKD. The CDR3 loop reads CAISTFTDGGISGNTIYF. DNA for the CDR3: TGTGCCATCAGTACCTTCACGGACGGGGGGATCTCTGGAAACACCATATATTTT.

This clonotype has a handful of counts. This chain uses TRBV27 with TRBJ2-1; a possible D gene is TRBD2 (6 bases). Trimming removed 0 bases from V and 4 bases from J, with 10 bases in between. CDR3 size: 15 residues. Germline V lookup: CDR1 MNHEY, CDR2 SMNVEV (reference sequence). The CDR3 protein is CASSLSLGLYNEQFF. The CDR3 coding sequence is TGTGCCAGCAGTTTATCTCTAGGACTATACAATGAGCAGTTCTTC.

The chain carries TRBV6-6 and TRBJ1-1, with D hard to call. This CDR3 has 12 residues. Trimming took off 6 bases at V and 4 bases at J, with 9 bases between the two ends. Germline V gene data show CDR1 as MNHNY and CDR2 as SVGAGI (reference sequence). The CDR3 sequence: CASSNMGTEAFF. The CDR3 nucleotides are TGTGCCAGCAGCAACATGGGCACTGAAGCTTTCTTT.